These T cell receptor beta chains were read from a single sample in a study of shared clonotypes between healthy human individuals. Assay: immunoSEQ multiplex PCR; the TCRdb copy retains only in-frame clones and omits some. The top ten hold about 0.37% of the sample, which has more than 2,000,000 clones, more than 80% seen once. The sample consisted of naive CD4+ T cells from PBMCs. The receptors derive from a young man in good health. Some clones in this sample may be carry-over from other donors' samples. Both conserved end residues are part of each CDR3. D genes are given only for firm matches. Rows give clone size only sometimes, using once, few, many, or a class for an expanded clone.

V: TRBV4-2; size: .; J: TRBJ2-3; D: TRBD2; CDR3: CASSRSPSGSTDTQYF
V: TRBV9; size: .; J: TRBJ1-4; D: TRBD1; CDR3: CASSVGQGDEKLFF
V: TRBV27; size: once; J: TRBJ2-7; D: TRBD2; CDR3: CASSSTKGLAGATYEQYF
V: TRBV28; size: .; J: TRBJ2-7; D: TRBD1; CDR3: CASTSRDREYEQYF
V: TRBV5-1; size: .; J: TRBJ2-5; D: TRBD2; CDR3: CASSPSLKAGLRETQYF
V: TRBV29-1; size: .; J: TRBJ2-1; D: TRBD1; CDR3: CSVGGQGDEQFF
V: TRBV11-2; size: .; J: TRBJ2-1; D: TRBD2; CDR3: CASSLVWREAEQFF
V: TRBV6-5; size: .; J: TRBJ1-2; D: .; CDR3: CASSYAGVGGYTF
V: TRBV18; size: .; J: TRBJ1-1; D: TRBD1; CDR3: CASSQLGQSNTEAFF
V: TRBV6-5; size: .; J: TRBJ2-1; D: TRBD2; CDR3: CASGRESREQFF
V: TRBV27; size: .; J: TRBJ2-2; D: TRBD2; CDR3: CASSFLLAGLTGELFF
V: TRBV9; size: .; J: TRBJ1-3; D: .; CDR3: CASSVAGSSGNTIYF
V: TRBV29-1; size: .; J: TRBJ1-4; D: .; CDR3: CSVAPGTTNEKLFF
V: TRBV9; size: .; J: TRBJ2-2; D: .; CDR3: CASSVGRAGLTGELFF
V: TRBV28; size: .; J: TRBJ1-1; D: TRBD1; CDR3: CASNPTGAPLPFF
V: TRBV30; size: .; J: TRBJ1-2; D: TRBD1; CDR3: CAWSRDSSYGYTF
V: TRBV19; size: .; J: TRBJ1-2; D: .; CDR3: CASSRYGQSLGGYTF
V: TRBV6-5; size: .; J: TRBJ1-4; D: .; CDR3: CASSYSAGGGEKLFF
V: TRBV7-8; size: .; J: TRBJ2-2; D: .; CDR3: CASSLVRGTGELFF
V: TRBV27; size: .; J: TRBJ1-1; D: .; CDR3: CASSYTGYTEAFF
V: TRBV11-3; size: .; J: TRBJ2-2; D: TRBD2; CDR3: CASSFSLGLAGTGELFF
V: TRBV5-6; size: .; J: TRBJ2-2; D: TRBD1; CDR3: CASSLGQVITGELFF
V: TRBV18; size: .; J: TRBJ2-5; D: TRBD2; CDR3: CASSQPSGGTQETQYF
V: TRBV9; size: .; J: TRBJ2-2; D: .; CDR3: CASSRQAADTGELFF
V: TRBV11-2; size: once; J: TRBJ2-6; D: .; CDR3: CASSLRYSGANVLTF
V: TRBV18; size: .; J: TRBJ1-4; D: .; CDR3: CASSPSVREKLFF
V: TRBV18; size: .; J: TRBJ2-3; D: TRBD1; CDR3: CASSPLSGGAGTDTQYF
V: TRBV7-9; size: .; J: TRBJ2-5; D: .; CDR3: CASSLEFQGTVLQETQYF
V: TRBV2; size: .; J: TRBJ1-2; D: TRBD1; CDR3: CASRTGTGGGYGYTF
V: TRBV11-1; size: .; J: TRBJ2-7; D: .; CDR3: CASSAQVPGGEQYF
V: TRBV28; size: .; J: TRBJ2-7; D: TRBD2; CDR3: CASRTSGKGEQYF
V: TRBV4-2; size: .; J: TRBJ2-7; D: TRBD1; CDR3: CASSQGYRGSEQYF
V: TRBV11-1; size: .; J: TRBJ1-1; D: TRBD1; CDR3: CASSFRDRNTEAFF
V: TRBV5-5; size: .; J: TRBJ2-7; D: TRBD1; CDR3: CASNLGFQGARFYEQYF
V: TRBV11-2; size: once; J: TRBJ1-3; D: .; CDR3: CASSYGGGLDSGNTIYF
V: TRBV11-3; size: .; J: TRBJ2-1; D: .; CDR3: CATSDRGNEQFF
V: TRBV7-9; size: once; J: TRBJ1-2; D: .; CDR3: CASSLDRAANYGYTF
V: TRBV11-3; size: .; J: TRBJ2-1; D: TRBD1; CDR3: CASRPSGTGGTDEQFF
V: TRBV30; size: .; J: TRBJ2-1; D: TRBD2; CDR3: CAWSPGLAGHRNEQFF
V: TRBV5-5; size: .; J: TRBJ1-2; D: .; CDR3: CASSLVGPRYGYTF
V: TRBV7-9; size: few; J: TRBJ1-4; D: .; CDR3: CASSTRDELFF
V: TRBV7-9; size: once; J: TRBJ1-6; D: .; CDR3: CASSLDGGTLHF
V: TRBV7-2; size: .; J: TRBJ1-4; D: TRBD1; CDR3: CASSLAATGLVEKLFF
V: TRBV5-1; size: .; J: TRBJ2-1; D: TRBD2; CDR3: CASSPIAGAAYNEQFF
V: TRBV19; size: .; J: TRBJ2-1; D: .; CDR3: CASSILPIQGTNEQFF